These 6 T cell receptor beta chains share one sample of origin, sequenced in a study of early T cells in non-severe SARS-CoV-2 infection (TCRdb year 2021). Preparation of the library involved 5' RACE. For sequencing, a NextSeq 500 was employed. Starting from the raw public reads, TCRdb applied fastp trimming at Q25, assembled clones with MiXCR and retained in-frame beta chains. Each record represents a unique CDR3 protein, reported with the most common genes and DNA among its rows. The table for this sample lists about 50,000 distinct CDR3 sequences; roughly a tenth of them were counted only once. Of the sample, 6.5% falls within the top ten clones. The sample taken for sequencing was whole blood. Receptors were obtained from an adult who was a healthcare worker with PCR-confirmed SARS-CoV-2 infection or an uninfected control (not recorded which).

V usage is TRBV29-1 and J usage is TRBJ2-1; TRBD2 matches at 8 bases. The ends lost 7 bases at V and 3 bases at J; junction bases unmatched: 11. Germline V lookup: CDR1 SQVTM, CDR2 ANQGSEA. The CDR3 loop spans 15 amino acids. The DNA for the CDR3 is TGCAGCGCTACGGTAATAGCGGGAAACTACAATGAGCAGTTCTTC. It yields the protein CSATVIAGNYNEQFF.

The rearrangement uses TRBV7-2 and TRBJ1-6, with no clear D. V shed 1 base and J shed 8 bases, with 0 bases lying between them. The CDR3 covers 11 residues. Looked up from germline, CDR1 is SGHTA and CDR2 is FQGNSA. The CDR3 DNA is TGTGCCAGCAGCTTAGATTCACCCCTCCACTTT. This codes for CASSLDSPLHF.

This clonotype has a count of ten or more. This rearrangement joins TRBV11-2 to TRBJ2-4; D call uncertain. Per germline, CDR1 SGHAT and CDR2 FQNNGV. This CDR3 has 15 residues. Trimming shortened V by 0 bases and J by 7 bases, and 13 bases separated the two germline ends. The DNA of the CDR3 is TGTGCCAGCAGCTTAGATCTGCAGTCGGCGAACATTCAGTACTTC. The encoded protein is CASSLDLQSANIQYF.

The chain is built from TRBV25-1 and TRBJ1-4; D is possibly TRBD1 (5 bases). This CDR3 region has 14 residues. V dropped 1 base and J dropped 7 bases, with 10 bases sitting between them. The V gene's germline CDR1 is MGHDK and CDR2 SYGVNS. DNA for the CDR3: TGTGCCAGCAGTGAATTATTTGGGACTGAAAAACTGTTTTTT. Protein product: CASSELFGTEKLFF. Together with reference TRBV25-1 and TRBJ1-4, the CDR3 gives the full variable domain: EADIYQTPRYLVIGTGKKITLECSQTMGHDKMYWYQQDPGMELHLIHYSYGVNSTEKGDLSSESTVSRIRTEHFPLTLESARPSHTSQYLCASSELFGTEKLFFGSGTQLSVL.

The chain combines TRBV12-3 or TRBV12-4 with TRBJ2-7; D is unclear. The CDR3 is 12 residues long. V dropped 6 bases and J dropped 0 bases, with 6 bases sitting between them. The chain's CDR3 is CASRKSSYEQYF. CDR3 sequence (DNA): TGTGCCAGCAGGAAGAGCTCCTACGAGCAGTACTTC.

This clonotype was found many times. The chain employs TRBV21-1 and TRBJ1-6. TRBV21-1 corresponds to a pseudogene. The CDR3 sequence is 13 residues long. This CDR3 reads CASSSGFGSPLHF. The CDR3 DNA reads TGTGCCAGCAGCTCCGGTTTTGGCTCACCCCTCCACTTT.